The 30 T cell receptor beta chains below were found in one sample sequenced in a study of cytomegalovirus exposure and HLA in healthy donors. Primers included in the PCR were 60 Vbeta and 13 Jbeta primers. Sequencing was performed with immunoSEQ multiplex PCR; in TCRdb, only in-frame clones are kept and a portion is missing. The table has approximately 72,000 clones, around 82% seen once; the top ten hold 1.9%. Sequencing was done on a sample of PBMCs. These receptors all come from a man aged 18 to 29 in good health and CMV-seronegative.

The chain is built from TRBV4-2 and TRBJ2-2; D is undetermined. Germline values: CDR1 LGHNA, CDR2 YNFKEQ. The CDR3 has 14 amino acids. Deletions cut 0 bases from V and 4 bases from J, with 6 bases between. The CDR3 reads CASSQDGGTGELFF. The DNA for the CDR3 is TGTGCCAGCAGCCAAGACGGTGGCACCGGGGAGCTGTTTTTT.

This chain joins TRBV5-1 and TRBJ1-1; D is undetermined. Germline CDR1 reads SGHRS; CDR2 reads YFSETQ. This CDR3 spans 13 amino acids. V gave up 5 bases and J gave up 1 base, with 9 bases separating them. The CDR3 coding sequence is TGCGCCAGCAGTTATTTCGGGAACACTGAAGCTTTCTTT. Translating it yields CASSYFGNTEAFF.

This rearrangement joins TRBV9 to TRBJ1-6; TRBD1 matches at 8 bases. CDR3 length equals 14 residues. V was pared by 2 bases and J by 7 bases, with 2 bases of the junction left unmatched. Germline values: CDR1 SGDLS, CDR2 YYNGEE. The CDR3 is CASSVGQENSPLHF. CDR3 nucleotide sequence: TGTGCCAGCAGCGTGGGACAGGAGAATTCACCCCTCCACTTT.

The chain is built from TRBV30 and TRBJ1-1; D not resolved. V lost 1 base to trimming and J lost 5 bases, with 11 bases between them. The germline CDR1 and CDR2 sequences are GTSNPN and SVGIG (reference sequence). The CDR3 totals 13 residues. As DNA, the CDR3 is TGTGCCTGGAGTGCGAGAGGAGGAACTGAAGCTTTCTTT. This translates into CAWSARGGTEAFF.

This chain joins TRBV6-1 and TRBJ1-1; D call uncertain. Germline CDR1 is MNHNS and CDR2 is SASEGT. The CDR3 sequence is 13 residues long. Trimming removed 6 bases from V and 5 bases from J, with 13 bases in between. Here the CDR3 DNA reads TGTGCCAGCAGCGGGAGCACTCTGACTGAAGCTTTCTTT. Protein product: CASSGSTLTEAFF.

This clone has more than one count but fewer than ten. This CDR3 is CASSPDGQASEQYF. The CDR3 nucleotides read TGTGCCAGCAGCCCCGATGGACAGGCATCCGAGCAGTACTTC. The J gene is TRBJ2-7, the V gene TRBV9; TRBD1 matches 7 bases. The CDR3 extends over 14 amino acids. J was trimmed by 6 bases and V by 4 bases; bases with no gene match: 10. The germline gives CDR1 SGDLS, CDR2 YYNGEE.

Only a few counts were recorded for this clone. The V call is TRBV7-6, the J call TRBJ2-7; perhaps TRBD2 as D (5 bases). The length of the CDR3 is 14 residues. Germline assignment: CDR1 SGHVS and CDR2 FNYEAQ. V lost 4 bases and J lost 2, with 12 bases in between. The CDR3 coding sequence is TGTGCCAGCAGCTCCTTCGCGGGTCCCTACGAGCAGTACTTC. This gives the protein CASSSFAGPYEQYF.

This clone has only a few counts. The chain combines TRBV19 with TRBJ2-1; TRBD2 is a possible D gene (6 bases). The germline V gene encodes CDR1 LNHDA and CDR2 SQIVND (reference sequence). V was trimmed by 5 bases and J by 3 bases, leaving 8 bases between them. The CDR3 consists of 13 residues. The CDR3 here is CASSVSGYNEQFF. CDR3 in DNA: TGTGCCAGTAGTGTTAGCGGCTACAATGAGCAGTTCTTC.

The rearrangement uses TRBV6-1 and TRBJ1-1; 8 positions match TRBD1. The CDR3 contains 14 residues. Losses at the gene ends were 7 bases for V and 3 bases for J; bases not matched to a gene: 7. Germline lookup yields CDR1 MNHNS and CDR2 SASEGT. CDR3 protein: CASNGQGGYTEAFF. Written as DNA, the CDR3 is TGTGCCAGCAATGGACAGGGTGGTTACACTGAAGCTTTCTTT.

This clone was observed a handful of times. The rearrangement uses TRBV28 and TRBJ1-1; D gene ambiguous. Germline lookup yields CDR1 MDHEN and CDR2 SYDVKM. This CDR3 spans 10 amino acids. The V and J ends lost 8 bases and 5 bases respectively, with 6 bases between them. CDR3 sequence: CASAETEAFF. CDR3 in DNA: TGTGCCAGCGCGGAGACTGAAGCTTTCTTT.

This clone was recorded a few times. This chain uses TRBV4-2 with TRBJ1-2, with D possibly being TRBD1 (5 bases). This CDR3 comprises 15 residues. V was cut by 2 bases and J by 2 bases, with 12 bases left in between. Germline V CDR1 and CDR2: LGHNA, YNFKEQ. As DNA, the CDR3 is TGTGCCAGCAGCCAATCGACAGCGAACAACTATGGCTACACCTTC. Protein: CASSQSTANNYGYTF.

Only a few counts were recorded for this clone. V usage is TRBV6-4 and J usage is TRBJ1-5; no firm D call. Trimming cost V 4 bases and J 2 bases, with 21 bases left between them. CDR3 length equals 18 residues. Per germline, CDR1 MRHNA and CDR2 SNTAGT. The CDR3 loop reads CASSAPCRIRAGNQPQHF. CDR3 DNA: TGTGCCAGCAGTGCCCCGTGCCGTATAAGAGCGGGCAATCAGCCCCAGCATTTT.

The rearrangement links TRBV25-1 to TRBJ2-3; D is uncertain. Germline CDR1 reads MGHDK; CDR2 reads SYGVNS. This CDR3 is 12 amino acids long. Trimming took off 10 bases at V and 1 base at J, with 9 bases between the two ends. In DNA, the CDR3 is TGTGCCACCCAGGATCGCACAGATACGCAGTATTTT. Its translation: CATQDRTDTQYF.

The V gene is TRBV28, the J gene TRBJ1-1; a possible D gene is TRBD1 (6 bases). CDR3 length equals 16 residues. Germline assignment: CDR1 MDHEN and CDR2 SYDVKM. Trimming pared 4 bases from V and 3 bases from J, leaving 18 bases between. CDR3 DNA: TGTGCCAGCAGTTCGCCTAAGAACAGGGCGTACACTGAAGCTTTCTTT. This codes for CASSSPKNRAYTEAFF. Complete variable domain (other parts from reference TRBV28 and TRBJ1-1): DVKVTQSSRYLVKRTGEKVFLECVQDMDHENMFWYRQDPGLGLRLIYFSYDVKMKEKGDIPEGYSVSREKKERFSLILESASTNQTSMYLCASSSPKNRAYTEAFFGQGTRLTVV.

V and J are TRBV7-2 and TRBJ2-7, with unresolved D. V lost 6 bases and J 2 bases, leaving 11 bases between the germline ends. CDR1 SGHTA and CDR2 FQGNSA come from the germline V gene. This CDR3 spans 13 amino acids. The DNA of the CDR3 is TGTGCCAGCAGTTTTACTATGCCCTACGAGCAGTACTTC. Translated: CASSFTMPYEQYF.

A single count supports this clone. The chain joins TRBV28 to TRBJ2-1, with 8 bases matching TRBD1. V was pared by 7 bases and J by 6 bases, with 11 bases of the junction left unmatched. Germline V gene lookup returns CDR1 MDHEN and CDR2 SYDVKM. This CDR3 comprises 15 residues. The CDR3 bases are TGTGCCAGCACCCAAGGACAGGGTCGTCGCAATGAGCAGTTCTTC. It specifies CASTQGQGRRNEQFF.

V gene TRBV11-1 combines with J gene TRBJ2-1; 7 nucleotides align to TRBD1. The CDR3 loop spans 14 amino acids. The V segment lost 3 bases and the J segment 5 bases; nucleotides outside the gene matches: 4. Germline V gives CDR1 SGHAT, CDR2 FQDESV (reference sequence). The CDR3 loop reads CASSFGGTDNEQFF. The CDR3 nucleotides are TGTGCCAGCAGCTTCGGTGGGACAGACAATGAGCAGTTCTTC.

The rearrangement joins TRBV9 to TRBJ1-2, with 11 bases that match TRBD1. With 0 bases clipped from V and 7 bases from J, the junction kept 5 bases outside the gene matches. Germline-derived CDR1 and CDR2 are SGDLS and YYNGEE. The CDR3 covers 15 residues. The CDR3 sequence: CASSVGTGGEFGYTF. The CDR3 DNA is TGTGCCAGCAGCGTAGGGACAGGGGGCGAGTTTGGCTACACCTTC.

The chain carries TRBV29-1 and TRBJ2-1, with 15 bases identical to TRBD2. This CDR3 contains 16 residues. Trimming removed 6 bases from V and 6 bases from J; junction bases left unmatched: 9. Germline loops: CDR1 SQVTM, CDR2 ANQGSEA. For the CDR3, the DNA is TGCAGCGTCCCCGGGACTAGCGGGAGGTTAACCAATGAGCAGTTCTTC. Translating it yields CSVPGTSGRLTNEQFF.

The chain recombines TRBV5-6 with TRBJ2-2; 8 bases agree with TRBD2. CDR1 is SGHDT and CDR2 is YYEEEE in the germline V gene. The CDR3 has 16 residues. The V and J ends lost 5 bases and 2 bases, in that order; junction bases with no gene match: 8. The CDR3 coding sequence is TGTGCCAGCAGGGATACCGGGACTAGTAACACCGGGGAGCTGTTTTTT. It is translated as CASRDTGTSNTGELFF.

This clone was picked up a small number of times. The chain couples TRBV30 to TRBJ2-7, with D perhaps matching TRBD2 (6 bases). This CDR3 is 15 amino acids long. CDR1 and CDR2 (germline): GTSNPN, SVGIG (reference sequence). V was trimmed by 0 bases and J by 1 base, leaving 13 bases between them. The chain's CDR3 is CAWSVGGQGSYEQYF. For the CDR3, the DNA is TGTGCCTGGAGTGTGGGGGGTCAGGGTTCCTACGAGCAGTACTTC.

The CDR3 region has the DNA TGTGCCAGCAGTAGACAGGGAGAGAACACTGAAGCTTTCTTT. Amino acids: CASSRQGENTEAFF. This rearrangement joins TRBV2 to TRBJ1-1, with TRBD1 matching over 7 bases. J was trimmed by 1 base and V by 5 bases; bases with no gene match: 4. The CDR3 runs to 14 residues. Germline CDR1 and CDR2: SNHLY and FYNNEI.

This clone has just a few counts. This rearrangement joins TRBV9 to TRBJ2-3, with D tentatively TRBD2 (5 bases). The CDR3 consists of 15 residues. The V gene lost 0 bases and the J gene lost 0 bases, with 8 bases spanning the gap. Germline loops: CDR1 SGDLS, CDR2 YYNGEE. The CDR3 spells CASSVGGSSTDTQYF. CDR3 nucleotides: TGTGCCAGCAGCGTAGGCGGGTCAAGCACAGATACGCAGTATTTT.

The chain links TRBV29-1 to TRBJ2-5, with TRBD1 matching over 11 bases. The CDR3 is 16 amino acids. V lost 5 bases to trimming and J lost 2 bases; unmatched junction nucleotides: 10. Germline CDR1 reads SQVTM; CDR2 reads ANQGSEA. As DNA, the CDR3 is TGCAGCGTTTGGGACAGGGGGTGGAGCGTTCAAGAGACCCAGTACTTC. Amino acid sequence: CSVWDRGWSVQETQYF.

The chain couples TRBV29-1 to TRBJ1-2; the D gene is possibly TRBD1 (6 bases). The CDR3 is 10 amino acids. CDR1 and CDR2 from the germline V gene are SQVTM and ANQGSEA. V gave up 6 bases and J gave up 7 bases, with 9 bases separating them. CDR3 sequence (DNA): TGCAGCGTGGCAGGGGCTGGCTACACCTTC. Amino acid sequence: CSVAGAGYTF.

The chain recombines TRBV7-2 with TRBJ1-3, with D hard to call. Between the trimmed V and J ends, which lost 3 bases and 4 bases, there was a span of 19 bases. The germline V gene has CDR1 SGHTA and CDR2 FQGNSA. CDR3 size: 17 residues. CDR3 nucleotides: TGTGCCAGCAGCTTTTACCCCTCCAGAACTATAGGAAACACCATATATTTT. It translates to CASSFYPSRTIGNTIYF.

This clone was observed a few times. The chain uses TRBV7-3 and TRBJ2-7; D is uncertain. Trimming cost V 4 bases and J 2 bases, with 3 bases left between them. This CDR3 is 11 amino acids long. Germline CDR1 is SGHTA and CDR2 is FQGTGA. The CDR3 is CASSSAYEQYF. DNA of the CDR3: TGTGCCAGCAGCTCAGCCTACGAGCAGTACTTC.

The chain uses TRBV19 and TRBJ2-7, with a weak D call TRBD1 (5 bases). V dropped 9 bases and J dropped 3 bases, with 21 bases sitting between them. Germline-derived CDR1 and CDR2 are LNHDA and SQIVND (reference sequence). The CDR3 length is 15 residues. The chain's CDR3 is CASVFGADLNYEQYF. The CDR3 coding sequence is TGTGCCAGCGTATTTGGGGCGGACCTCAACTACGAGCAGTACTTC.

The rearrangement links TRBV2 to TRBJ2-1; 16 positions agree with TRBD2. V lost 8 bases to trimming and J lost 10 bases; unmatched junction nucleotides: 8. CDR1 and CDR2 from the germline V gene are SNHLY and FYNNEI. The CDR3 is made up of 15 amino acids. This chain's CDR3 is CASGTSGGALGEQFF. CDR3 in DNA: TGTGCCAGCGGGACTAGCGGGGGGGCACTAGGGGAGCAGTTCTTC.

This chain joins TRBV5-4 and TRBJ2-7; weak D call: TRBD1 (5 bases). Trimming took 2 bases from V and 6 from J, leaving 12 bases between them. Germline CDR1 and CDR2: SGHNT and YYREEE (reference sequence). This CDR3 has 13 amino acids. The CDR3 loop is CASSLKGRGEQYF. DNA of the CDR3: TGTGCCAGCAGCTTAAAGGGTAGGGGCGAGCAGTACTTC. The full variable domain, its missing parts supplied by reference TRBV5-4 and TRBJ2-7, is ETGVTQSPTHLIKTRGQQVTLRCSSQSGHNTVSWYQQALGQGPQFIFQYYREEENGRGNFPPRFSGLQFPNYSSELNVNALELDDSALYLCASSLKGRGEQYFGPGTRLTVT.